Below are 23 T cell receptor beta chains sequenced from a single sample in a study of blood T cell repertoires in COVID-19. The table came from immunoSEQ multiplex PCR; TCRdb's copy has only in-frame clones and leaves some out. Here the sample spans 190,000 or so clones, more than 75% being singletons. Sequencing input: peripheral blood. The receptor source for this set is a woman between 18 and 30 years old who had recovered from COVID-19.

This clone was detected only a few times. This rearrangement joins TRBV12-3 or TRBV12-4 to TRBJ2-1; D call uncertain. CDR3 length: 12 residues. The V end was cut by 2 bases, the J end by 8 bases, with 7 bases between. The CDR3 bases are TGTGCCAGCAGTTTATTTCAGGATGAGCAGTTCTTC. Encoded protein: CASSLFQDEQFF.

The V and J genes are TRBV9 and TRBJ1-1, with 9 bases matching TRBD1. Per germline, CDR1 SGDLS and CDR2 YYNGEE. CDR3 length equals 15 residues. J was trimmed by 5 bases and V by 4 bases; bases with no gene match: 9. CDR3: CASSQGQGKGTEAFF. CDR3 nucleotide sequence: TGTGCCAGCAGCCAAGGACAGGGGAAGGGGACTGAAGCTTTCTTT. Full variable domain (remainder filled in from reference TRBV9 and TRBJ1-1): DSGVTQTPKHLITATGQRVTLRCSPRSGDLSVYWYQQSLDQGLQFLIQYYNGEERAKGNILERFSAQQFPDLHSELNLSSLELGDSALYFCASSQGQGKGTEAFFGQGTRLTVV.

The chain recombines TRBV9 with TRBJ2-1; TRBD1 might be the D (6 bases). Per germline, CDR1 SGDLS and CDR2 YYNGEE. V was cut by 0 bases and J by 0 bases, with 13 bases left in between. This CDR3 is built from 17 residues. Here the CDR3 reads CASSVEVIGGSYNEQFF. The CDR3 nucleotides are TGTGCCAGCAGCGTAGAGGTGATAGGGGGCTCCTACAATGAGCAGTTCTTC.

This clone appeared a single time. This chain joins TRBV7-9 and TRBJ1-1, with TRBD1 matching 7 bases. The CDR3 contains 15 residues. Trimming took 3 bases from V and 4 from J; bases not matched to a gene: 8. The germline V gene encodes CDR1 SEHNR and CDR2 FQNEAQ (reference sequence). CDR3 region: CASSLETGSSTEAFF. Here the CDR3 DNA reads TGTGCCAGCAGCTTGGAGACAGGGTCGAGCACTGAAGCTTTCTTT.

V gene TRBV19 combines with J gene TRBJ1-2, with TRBD1 as a possible D gene (6 bases). The V end was cut by 5 bases, the J end by 7 bases, with 14 bases between. Germline loops: CDR1 LNHDA, CDR2 SQIVND (reference sequence). This CDR3 region has 13 residues. CDR3 sequence reads: CASSPGGAAGYTF. CDR3 coding DNA: TGTGCCAGTAGTCCCGGGGGGGCAGCTGGCTACACCTTC.

This chain links TRBV28 with TRBJ1-2; a weak D match, TRBD1 (6 bases). Trimming removed 1 base at V and 1 base at J, with 10 bases between. This CDR3 is built from 15 residues. Per the germline V gene, CDR1 is MDHEN and CDR2 is SYDVKM. This CDR3 reads CASSLLGGDNYGYTF. Here the CDR3 DNA reads TGTGCCAGCAGTTTATTAGGGGGGGATAACTATGGCTACACCTTC.

The rearrangement uses TRBV4-3 and TRBJ1-2; possible D gene TRBD1, 6 bases. The CDR3 is made up of 13 amino acids. Germline V gene data show CDR1 as LGHNA and CDR2 as YSLEER. The ends were cut back, 4 bases at V and 8 bases at J, with 14 bases in the middle. DNA for the CDR3: TGCGCCAGCAGCCCTGAACCAGGGGTAGGCTACACCTTC. It codes for CASSPEPGVGYTF.

The chain is built from TRBV9 and TRBJ2-1; 9 bases agree with TRBD2. Looked up from germline, CDR1 is SGDLS and CDR2 is YYNGEE. The V gene end was trimmed by 4 bases and the J gene end by 10 bases; junction bases not matched to a gene: 15. This CDR3 has 16 amino acids. The CDR3 DNA follows: TGTGCCAGCAGCCCCACCGGGGCGGGAGGGCCTTTCGAGCAGTTCTTC. Its translation: CASSPTGAGGPFEQFF.

V is TRBV6-5 and J is TRBJ2-7, with D unclear. The germline V gene encodes CDR1 MNHEY and CDR2 SVGAGI. The CDR3 covers 13 residues. This CDR3 is CASSDSSSYEQYV. The CDR3 coding sequence is TGTGCCAGCAGTGACTCGAGCTCCTACGAGCAGTACGTC.

This chain uses TRBV12-3 or TRBV12-4 with TRBJ2-1; the D gene is possibly TRBD1 (7 bases). The CDR3 length is 12 residues. V was pared by 4 bases and J by 14 bases, with 15 bases between. The CDR3 nucleotides are TGTGCCAGCAGTTCTACAGGGGCGGGAAAGTTCTTC. Encoded protein: CASSSTGAGKFF.

The V call is TRBV18, the J call TRBJ1-1; 12 bases agree with TRBD1. The V and J ends lost 4 bases and 2 bases, in that order; junction bases with no gene match: 5. Germline lookup yields CDR1 KGHSH and CDR2 LQKENI. This CDR3 has 16 residues. The CDR3 bases are TGTGCCAGCTCACTGGGACAGGGGGCACGTAACACTGAAGCTTTCTTT. It is translated as CASSLGQGARNTEAFF.

V usage is TRBV7-2 and J usage is TRBJ2-7; 8 positions match TRBD2. The ends lost 5 bases at V and 4 bases at J; junction bases unmatched: 7. Germline loops: CDR1 SGHTA, CDR2 FQGNSA. This CDR3 has 14 amino acids. The CDR3 here is CASSRGSGVYEQYF. Written as DNA, the CDR3 is TGTGCCAGCAGCAGGGGTAGCGGGGTTTACGAGCAGTACTTC.

The rearrangement uses TRBV7-8 and TRBJ2-7; 7 nucleotides match TRBD1. This CDR3 has 18 residues. Per the germline V gene, CDR1 is SGHVS and CDR2 is FQNEAQ. V lost 5 bases to trimming and J lost 3 bases; unmatched junction nucleotides: 19. The CDR3: CASSPQYPRQGQGYEQYF. CDR3 coding DNA: TGTGCCAGCAGCCCTCAGTACCCCCGACAGGGCCAAGGCTACGAGCAGTACTTC.

This clone was recorded once. CDR3 nucleotides: TGTGCCAGCAGGAAAGGGGCGGGGGATAATTCACCCCTCCACTTT. Translating gives CASRKGAGDNSPLHF. This chain joins TRBV2 and TRBJ1-6; perhaps TRBD1 as D (5 bases). Germline V gene sequence: CDR1 SNHLY, CDR2 FYNNEI. V was cut by 6 bases and J by 5 bases, with 14 bases left in between. CDR3 length: 15 amino acids.

This clone was seen a single time. The chain links TRBV7-2 to TRBJ2-3; D may be TRBD2 (5 bases). V lost 5 bases, J lost 6 bases, and 9 bases lay in between. CDR3 length equals 12 residues. The germline CDR1 and CDR2 sequences are SGHTA and FQGNSA. In nucleotides, the CDR3 is TGTGCCAGCAGCCCTCAGCGGGATACGCAGTATTTT. Its protein product is CASSPQRDTQYF.

This clone was seen once. The chain couples TRBV24-1 to TRBJ2-3; D perhaps matches TRBD1 (5 bases). The germline gives CDR1 KGHDR, CDR2 SFDVKD. The CDR3 covers 17 residues. V lost 3 bases, J lost 1 base, and 16 bases lay in between. As DNA, the CDR3 is TGTGCCACCAGTGATCCAACAGGAATTGGGGGCACAGATACGCAGTATTTT. Its protein is CATSDPTGIGGTDTQYF.

The CDR3 DNA sequence: TGTGCCAGCAGCTCCAGTTCTGGGGGAGGGCAGGCAGAGACCCAGTACTTC. Translated, it gives CASSSSSGGGQAETQYF. V is TRBV7-2 and J is TRBJ2-5; the match to TRBD2 covers 7 bases. V shed 4 bases and J 4 bases; nucleotides not matched to a gene: 15. This CDR3 is 17 amino acids long. In germline, CDR1 is SGHTA, CDR2 FQGNSA.

The rearrangement links TRBV5-5 to TRBJ2-7; D remains unclear. CDR1 and CDR2 from the germline V gene are SGHKS and YYEKEE (reference sequence). CDR3 length: 13 residues. Trimming stripped 6 bases from V and 2 bases from J, with 12 bases between. The CDR3 reads CASTLTSTYEQYF. CDR3 nucleotide sequence: TGTGCCAGCACTCTGACTTCCACCTACGAGCAGTACTTC.

The V call is TRBV2, the J call TRBJ1-3; D is possibly TRBD1 (5 bases). The CDR3 has 12 amino acids. Germline V gene sequence: CDR1 SNHLY, CDR2 FYNNEI. The germline V and J ends were trimmed by 6 bases and 4 bases, with 7 bases remaining between them. The DNA for the CDR3 is TGTGCCAGCAGGACAGCCGGAAACACCATATATTTT. Its protein is CASRTAGNTIYF.

The rearrangement joins TRBV15 to TRBJ2-7; TRBD1 matches 7 bases. The CDR3 sequence is 16 residues long. CDR1 and CDR2 from the germline V gene are LNHNV and YYDKDF (reference sequence). V lost 5 bases to trimming and J lost 0 bases; unmatched junction nucleotides: 10. CDR3 DNA: TGTGCCACCAGCGACCGGGACAGCCGACGCTCCTACGAGCAGTACTTC. Protein: CATSDRDSRRSYEQYF.

The chain couples TRBV19 to TRBJ2-2; the match to TRBD1 covers 7 bases. The CDR3 covers 19 residues. Per the germline V gene, CDR1 is LNHDA and CDR2 is SQIVND (reference sequence). The trim removed 7 bases at V and 0 bases at J, leaving 17 bases unmatched. CDR3 bases: TGTGCCAGTACCCACCTGGGGGACAGAGTGTTCGCGAACACCGGGGAGCTGTTTTTT. It codes for CASTHLGDRVFANTGELFF.

This chain links TRBV5-4 with TRBJ2-3; weak D call: TRBD2 (6 bases). Germline V gives CDR1 SGHNT, CDR2 YYREEE (reference sequence). V lost 4 bases and J lost 2, with 17 bases in between. The CDR3 has 16 residues. The CDR3 DNA reads TGTGCCAGCAGCCCCCCGTGGGACTCCCCCACAGATACGCAGTATTTT. Its translation: CASSPPWDSPTDTQYF.

This chain uses TRBV7-6 with TRBJ2-3; 14 bases are shared with TRBD2. J was trimmed by 8 bases and V by 1 base; bases with no gene match: 5. CDR3 size: 16 residues. CDR1 and CDR2 (germline): SGHVS, FNYEAQ. CDR3 in amino acids: CASSLVGLAGAATQYF. In DNA form, the CDR3 reads TGTGCCAGCAGCTTAGTGGGACTAGCGGGAGCGGCTACGCAGTATTTT.